This TCR beta chain was profiled in a study of T cells in Graves' hyperthyroidism and ophthalmopathy. Study summary: Peripheral blood collection took place at initial diagnosis, before any treatment.

The investigators amplified TCR beta CDR3 regions from RNA transcripts. HTBI primers were used for first-round RT-PCR of the TCR CDR3. TCRdb processed the multiplex PCR reads anew with MiXCR; each CDR3 protein has one entry. The repertoire holds about 560,000 distinct CDR3 sequences, with about 15% as singletons. The CDR3 has 15 residues. Germline V CDR1 and CDR2: SEHNR, FQNEAQ (reference sequence). Study results and limitations: Clonotypes that were expanded in thyroid above 0.001 mostly appeared in blood too. The model predicted ophthalmopathy a median around 6.5 months before onset.

In patients aged 18 to 65, hyperthyroidism was newly diagnosed, with duration under 2 months. There are many counts of this clonotype. Its specificity is unknown. Germline and junction disagree at one end, which may indicate a read error. Sequencing input: blood. The chain has TRBV7-9 and TRBJ1-2, with D possibly being TRBD1 (5 bases). This sequence was found in a woman in her 30s with Graves' hyperthyroidism. The CDR3 region is CASSAGTYVPTDRAF. Written as DNA, the CDR3 is TGTGCCAGCAGCGCTGGGACCTACGTACCTACTGATCGGGCCTTC.